These 21 T cell receptor beta chains came from one sample sequenced in a study of early T cells in non-severe SARS-CoV-2 infection. In TCRdb, the 5' RACE reads were re-called with MiXCR into one record per CDR3 protein. The sample includes 90,000 to 130,000 distinct CDR3 sequences, around an eighth of them seen just once. Material: whole blood, obtained at baseline. These receptors all come from an adult who was a healthcare worker with PCR-confirmed SARS-CoV-2 infection or an uninfected control (not recorded which).

The J gene is TRBJ1-1, the V gene TRBV4-2; no firm D call. Germline CDR1 LGHNA, CDR2 YNFKEQ. V lost 7 bases and J lost 3, with 15 bases in between. The CDR3 consists of 14 residues. DNA for the CDR3: TGTGCCAGCACCCATGGTGCCGGAGACACTGAAGCTTTCTTT. Protein: CASTHGAGDTEAFF.

This clonotype showed up just a few times. One end of the junction is discordant with germline, which a read error may explain. V and J are TRBV11-3 and TRBJ2-6, with a tentative D call TRBD1 (6 bases). This CDR3 spans 16 amino acids. Per germline, CDR1 SGHNT and CDR2 YENEEA. The DNA of the CDR3 is TGTGCCAGCAGTCGTGGACAGAGCTCTGGGGCCAACGCCCTGACTTTC. As protein: CASSRGQSSGANALTF.

This clonotype has a handful of counts. J is TRBJ2-5 and V is TRBV28; TRBD1 is a possible D gene (5 bases). Trimming stripped 7 bases from V and 7 bases from J, with 13 bases between. From germline, CDR1 is MDHEN and CDR2 SYDVKM. The CDR3 consists of 12 residues. CDR3 sequence (DNA): TGTGCCAGCAAGACCCCCCAGGGGACCCAGTACTTC. Its protein product is CASKTPQGTQYF.

This clonotype was found many times. The gene calls are TRBV7-6 and TRBJ2-7; the D gene could be TRBD1 or TRBD2 (5 bases each). CDR1 is SGHVS and CDR2 is FNYEAQ in the germline V gene. Trimming cost V 1 base and J 3 bases, with 13 bases left between them. The CDR3 has 15 amino acids. CDR3 bases: TGTGCCAGCAGCTTAGAAGGGACCAACTACTACGAGCAGTACTTC. This gives the protein CASSLEGTNYYEQYF.

This clonotype was seen more than once but under ten times. The CDR3 region has the DNA TGTGCCAGCAGCCTTCGGACAGGAGAAAAACTGTTTTTT. Translating it yields CASSLRTGEKLFF. The gene calls are TRBV3-1 and TRBJ1-4, with TRBD1 matching 7 bases. CDR3 length: 13 amino acids. Trimming cost V 4 bases and J 8 bases; bases outside gene matches: 4. Per the germline V gene, CDR1 is LGHDT and CDR2 is YNNKEL (reference sequence).

The chain carries TRBV2 and TRBJ2-2, with D possibly TRBD2 on 5 matching bases. Germline CDR1 and CDR2: SNHLY and FYNNEI. The CDR3 runs to 13 residues. V lost 8 bases, J lost 1 base, and 8 bases lay in between. The CDR3 nucleotides read TGTGCCAGCCACGGACTGAACACCGGGGAGCTGTTTTTT. Amino acids: CASHGLNTGELFF. Full variable domain (rest looked up from reference TRBV2 and TRBJ2-2): EPEVTQTPSHQVTQMGQEVILRCVPISNHLYFYWYRQILGQKVEFLVSFYNNEISEKSEIFDDQFSVERPDGSNFTLKIRSTKLEDSAMYFCASHGLNTGELFFGEGSRLTVL.

The chain recombines TRBV20-1 with TRBJ2-2, with D possibly matching TRBD2 (6 bases). V was shortened by 6 bases and J by 4 bases, with 12 bases between the two germline ends. Germline lookup yields CDR1 DFQATT and CDR2 SNEGSKA (reference sequence). There are 13 residues in the CDR3. CDR3 sequence reads: CSARVGGTGELFF. For the CDR3, the DNA is TGCAGTGCAAGGGTGGGGGGCACCGGGGAGCTGTTTTTT.

This chain links TRBV7-9 with TRBJ1-1, with D tentatively TRBD1 (6 bases). Per germline, CDR1 SEHNR and CDR2 FQNEAQ (reference sequence). V was clipped by 5 bases and J by 4 bases, with 14 bases between them. This CDR3 is built from 14 residues. As DNA, the CDR3 is TGTGCCAGCAGCCCGCCGGGGGCCGGCACTGAAGCTTTCTTT. This encodes CASSPPGAGTEAFF.

This clonotype occurred a few times. The CDR3 sequence is CASSYLIGDEQFF. The CDR3 bases are TGCGCCAGCAGCTACCTTATAGGGGATGAGCAGTTCTTC. The chain carries TRBV5-1 and TRBJ2-1; a possible D gene is TRBD1 (5 bases). The CDR3 is 13 amino acids. Trimming pared 3 bases from V and 8 bases from J, leaving 12 bases between. The V gene's germline CDR1 is SGHRS and CDR2 YFSETQ.

This clonotype was seen a handful of times. The gene calls are TRBV12-3 or TRBV12-4 and TRBJ2-1; TRBD2 aligns across 10 bases. Trimming took 4 bases from V and 3 from J; bases not matched to a gene: 3. There are 15 residues in the CDR3. This chain's CDR3 is CASSSRTSGYNEQFF. DNA of the CDR3: TGTGCCAGCAGTTCCCGGACTAGCGGCTACAATGAGCAGTTCTTC.

The table lists this clonotype with a few counts. The rearrangement joins TRBV6-4 to TRBJ2-1; the D gene is possibly TRBD1 (6 bases). This CDR3 spans 16 amino acids. Germline V gene lookup returns CDR1 MRHNA and CDR2 SNTAGT. Trimming took 0 bases from V and 0 from J, leaving 9 bases between them. CDR3 nucleotides: TGTGCCAGCAGTGACTCTGGGGGCAGCTCCTACAATGAGCAGTTCTTC. Residues: CASSDSGGSSYNEQFF.

The V gene is TRBV11-1, the J gene TRBJ2-1; no firm D call. Germline V gene lookup returns CDR1 SGHAT and CDR2 FQDESV (reference sequence). This CDR3 has 15 amino acids. The V and J ends lost 1 base and 1 base respectively, with 8 bases between them. The CDR3 coding sequence is TGTGCCAGCAGCTTAGAGTGGCAATCCTACAATGAGCAGTTCTTC. Translating it yields CASSLEWQSYNEQFF.

The rearrangement joins TRBV27 to TRBJ2-1; 7 nucleotides line up with TRBD1. Per the germline V gene, CDR1 is MNHEY and CDR2 is SMNVEV (reference sequence). Unmatched junction bases numbered 13, after V lost 6 bases and J lost 8 bases. The length of the CDR3 is 15 residues. CDR3 amino acids: CASRASLDRDHEQFF. CDR3 nucleotides: TGTGCCAGCAGAGCTTCCCTCGACAGGGACCATGAGCAGTTCTTC.

The table lists this clonotype with many counts. This chain uses TRBV30 with TRBJ2-7, with TRBD2 matching 8 bases. CDR1 GTSNPN and CDR2 SVGIG come from the germline V gene (reference sequence). This CDR3 spans 15 amino acids. With 1 base clipped from V and 2 bases from J, the junction kept 7 bases outside the gene matches. The CDR3 DNA follows: TGTGCCTGGAGTGAATTAACGGGAGGGCCCTACGAGCAGTACTTC. Its protein is CAWSELTGGPYEQYF.

This clonotype was seen a handful of times. The chain joins TRBV27 to TRBJ2-1; the match to TRBD2 covers 11 bases. This CDR3 spans 19 amino acids. The V and J ends lost 3 bases and 0 bases, in that order; junction bases with no gene match: 10. From germline, CDR1 is MNHEY and CDR2 SMNVEV (reference sequence). CDR3 DNA sequence: TGTGCCAGCAGTTTGGCGGTAGCGGGAGGGGCCTCCTCCTACAATGAGCAGTTCTTC. Encoded protein: CASSLAVAGGASSYNEQFF.

The chain uses TRBV7-9 and TRBJ2-1, with 7 bases matching TRBD1. There are 17 residues in the CDR3. Germline V gene lookup returns CDR1 SEHNR and CDR2 FQNEAQ (reference sequence). With 4 bases clipped from V and 6 bases from J, the junction kept 15 bases outside the gene matches. CDR3 residues: CASSSPLDRALSNEQFF. The CDR3 DNA reads as TGTGCCAGCAGCTCCCCCCTCGACAGGGCCCTCTCCAATGAGCAGTTCTTC.

This clonotype was counted ten times or more. The chain couples TRBV12-3 or TRBV12-4 to TRBJ1-2; TRBD1 matches 7 bases. The V and J ends lost 1 base and 2 bases, in that order; junction bases with no gene match: 7. This CDR3 has 16 residues. The CDR3 nucleotides read TGTGCCAGCAGTTTAGGTAGGGGCAGGGGGAACTATGGCTACACCTTC. It specifies CASSLGRGRGNYGYTF.

This clonotype was seen ten or more times. This rearrangement joins TRBV19 to TRBJ2-7; TRBD1 aligns across 8 bases. Trimming removed 4 bases from V and 0 bases from J; junction bases left unmatched: 5. This CDR3 contains 15 residues. The germline CDR1 and CDR2 sequences are LNHDA and SQIVND (reference sequence). The CDR3 coding sequence is TGTGCCAGTAGTACAAGGACAGGGAGCTCCTACGAGCAGTACTTC. Translation: CASSTRTGSSYEQYF. Drawing the rest from reference TRBV19 and TRBJ2-7, the complete variable domain is DGGITQSPKYLFRKEGQNVTLSCEQNLNHDAMYWYRQDPGQGLRLIYYSQIVNDFQKGDIAEGYSVSREKKESFPLTVTSAQKNPTAFYLCASSTRTGSSYEQYFGPGTRLTVT.

This clonotype has just a few counts. V is TRBV27 and J is TRBJ1-5; TRBD1 is a possible D gene (5 bases). Per the germline V gene, CDR1 is MNHEY and CDR2 is SMNVEV (reference sequence). The CDR3 has 14 amino acids. V was cut by 0 bases and J by 5 bases, with 8 bases left in between. This CDR3 reads CASSLSPGHQPQHF. CDR3 nucleotides: TGTGCCAGCAGTTTATCGCCAGGGCATCAGCCCCAGCATTTT.

J is TRBJ1-3 and V is TRBV6-1, with no clear D. Deletions cut 2 bases from V and 4 bases from J, with 3 bases between. The CDR3 has 12 amino acids. Germline loops: CDR1 MNHNS, CDR2 SASEGT. The CDR3 spells CASSESGNTIYF. CDR3 coding DNA: TGTGCCAGCAGTGAATCCGGAAACACCATATATTTT.

This chain links TRBV6-2 or TRBV6-3 with TRBJ1-5; TRBD1 aligns across 10 bases. Germline CDR1 and CDR2: MNHEY and SVGEGT. This CDR3 comprises 15 residues. Trimming removed 6 bases from V and 3 bases from J; junction bases left unmatched: 5. The chain's CDR3 is CASSPTGGFNQPQHF. CDR3 coding DNA: TGTGCCAGCAGCCCGACAGGGGGCTTCAATCAGCCCCAGCATTTT.